This TCR beta chain derives from a study of OX40 agonist ivuxolimab in advanced cancers. Overall study results and limits: CD8+ T cells averaged more expanded clones than CD4+.

Profiling relied on immunoSEQ multiplex PCR, and the TCRdb table lists in-frame clones only, not all of them. The repertoire consists of some 40,000 clones, with 91% occurring once and the leading ten covering around 28%. Any history of autoimmune disease or systemic immunosuppression disqualified patients. The germline gives CDR1 SGHRS, CDR2 YFSETQ. Trimming cost V 5 bases and J 7 bases; bases outside gene matches: 12. The CDR3 runs to 15 residues. A note on this clone: Its antigen is still unknown.

The chain uses TRBV5-1 and TRBJ2-1; TRBD1 matches at 7 bases. The clonotype originates from an adult with an advanced solid tumor such as melanoma, head and neck, liver or kidney cancer. The starting material was CD4+ or CD8+ T cells sorted from blood, obtained in a trial of the OX40 agonist ivuxolimab. CDR3 protein: CASRRGGGLGNEQFF. The CDR3 nucleotides read TGCGCCAGCAGAAGAGGGGGCGGCCTCGGGAATGAGCAGTTCTTC.